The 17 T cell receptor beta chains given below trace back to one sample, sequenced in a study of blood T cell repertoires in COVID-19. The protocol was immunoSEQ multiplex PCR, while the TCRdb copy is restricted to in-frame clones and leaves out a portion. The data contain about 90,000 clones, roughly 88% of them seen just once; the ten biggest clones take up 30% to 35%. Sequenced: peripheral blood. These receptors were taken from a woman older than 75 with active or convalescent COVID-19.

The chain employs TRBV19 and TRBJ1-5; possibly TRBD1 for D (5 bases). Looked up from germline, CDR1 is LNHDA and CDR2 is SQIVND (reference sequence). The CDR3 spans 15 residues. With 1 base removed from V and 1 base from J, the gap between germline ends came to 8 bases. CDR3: CASSIVTDSNQPQHF. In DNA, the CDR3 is TGTGCCAGTAGTATAGTGACAGACAGCAATCAGCCCCAGCATTTT.

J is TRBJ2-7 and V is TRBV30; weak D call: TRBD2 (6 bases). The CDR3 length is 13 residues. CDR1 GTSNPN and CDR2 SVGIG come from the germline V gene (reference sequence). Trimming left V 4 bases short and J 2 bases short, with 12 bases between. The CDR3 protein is CAWTHRETYEQYF. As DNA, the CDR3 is TGTGCCTGGACCCACCGGGAGACCTACGAGCAGTACTTC.

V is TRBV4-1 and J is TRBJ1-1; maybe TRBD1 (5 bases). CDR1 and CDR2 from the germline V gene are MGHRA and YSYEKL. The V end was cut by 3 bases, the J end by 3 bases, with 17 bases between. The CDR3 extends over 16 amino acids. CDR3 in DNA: TGCGCCAGCAGCCACCTTACCGGGGGGTCAGACACTGAAGCTTTCTTT. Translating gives CASSHLTGGSDTEAFF.

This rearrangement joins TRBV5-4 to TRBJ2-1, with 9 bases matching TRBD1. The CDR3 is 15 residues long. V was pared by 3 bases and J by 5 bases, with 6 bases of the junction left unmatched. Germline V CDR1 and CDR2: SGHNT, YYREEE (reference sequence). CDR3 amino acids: CASSSGQGGDNEQFF. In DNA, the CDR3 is TGTGCCAGCAGCTCGGGACAGGGCGGGGACAATGAGCAGTTCTTC. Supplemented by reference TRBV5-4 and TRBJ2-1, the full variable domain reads ETGVTQSPTHLIKTRGQQVTLRCSSQSGHNTVSWYQQALGQGPQFIFQYYREEENGRGNFPPRFSGLQFPNYSSELNVNALELDDSALYLCASSSGQGGDNEQFFGPGTRLTVL.

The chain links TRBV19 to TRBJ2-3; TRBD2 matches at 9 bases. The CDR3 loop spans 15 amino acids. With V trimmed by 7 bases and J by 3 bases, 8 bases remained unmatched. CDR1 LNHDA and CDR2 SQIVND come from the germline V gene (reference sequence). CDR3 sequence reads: CASKTSGLGTDTQYF. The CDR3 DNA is TGTGCCAGTAAGACTAGCGGTTTAGGGACAGATACGCAGTATTTT.

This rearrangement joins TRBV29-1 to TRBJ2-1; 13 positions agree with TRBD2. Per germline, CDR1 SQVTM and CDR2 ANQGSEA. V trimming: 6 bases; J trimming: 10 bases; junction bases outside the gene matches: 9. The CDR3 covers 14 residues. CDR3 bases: TGCAGCGTCGGTACTAGCGGGAGGGCGGGCGAGCAGTTCTTC. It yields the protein CSVGTSGRAGEQFF.

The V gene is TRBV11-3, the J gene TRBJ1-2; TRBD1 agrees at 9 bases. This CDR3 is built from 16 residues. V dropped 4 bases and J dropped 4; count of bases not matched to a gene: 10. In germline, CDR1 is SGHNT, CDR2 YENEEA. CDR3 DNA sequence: TGTGCCAGCAGCTACCTGCAGGGACAGGGCGTCTATGGCTACACCTTC. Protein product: CASSYLQGQGVYGYTF.

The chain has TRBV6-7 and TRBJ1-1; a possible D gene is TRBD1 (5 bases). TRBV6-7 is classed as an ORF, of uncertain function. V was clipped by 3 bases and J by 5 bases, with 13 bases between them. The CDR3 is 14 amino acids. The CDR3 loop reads CASSYSRVTTEAFF. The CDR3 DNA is TGTGCCAGCAGTTATTCCAGGGTGACGACTGAAGCTTTCTTT.

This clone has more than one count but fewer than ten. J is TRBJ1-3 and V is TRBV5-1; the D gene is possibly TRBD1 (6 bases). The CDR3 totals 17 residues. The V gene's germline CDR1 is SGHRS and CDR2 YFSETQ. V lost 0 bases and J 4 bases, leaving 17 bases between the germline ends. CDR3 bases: TGCGCCAGCAGCTTGGAACCGACAGGCAACCTCGGAAACACCATATATTTT. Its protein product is CASSLEPTGNLGNTIYF.

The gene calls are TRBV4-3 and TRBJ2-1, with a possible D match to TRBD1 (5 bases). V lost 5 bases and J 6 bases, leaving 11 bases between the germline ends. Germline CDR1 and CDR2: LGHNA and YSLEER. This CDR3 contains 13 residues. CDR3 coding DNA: TGCGCCAGCAGCTTCGACAGATCCAATGAGCAGTTCTTC. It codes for CASSFDRSNEQFF.

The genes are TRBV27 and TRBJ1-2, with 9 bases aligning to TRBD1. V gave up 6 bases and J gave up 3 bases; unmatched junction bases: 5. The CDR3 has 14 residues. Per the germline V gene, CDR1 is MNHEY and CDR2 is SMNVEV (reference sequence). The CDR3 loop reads CASSRNRGHYGYTF. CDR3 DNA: TGTGCCAGCAGCCGGAACAGGGGGCACTATGGCTACACCTTC.

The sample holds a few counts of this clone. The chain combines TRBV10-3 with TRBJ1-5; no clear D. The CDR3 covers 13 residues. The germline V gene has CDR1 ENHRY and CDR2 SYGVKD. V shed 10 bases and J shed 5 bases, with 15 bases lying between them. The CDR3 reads CATTWASDQPQHF. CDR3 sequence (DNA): TGTGCCACCACGTGGGCGTCGGATCAGCCCCAGCATTTT.

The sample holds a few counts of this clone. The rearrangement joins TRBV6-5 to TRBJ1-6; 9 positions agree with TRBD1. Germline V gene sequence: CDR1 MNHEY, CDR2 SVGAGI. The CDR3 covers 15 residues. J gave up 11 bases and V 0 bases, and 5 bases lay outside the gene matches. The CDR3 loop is CASSYSGQGWTPLHF. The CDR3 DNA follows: TGTGCCAGCAGTTACTCAGGACAGGGGTGGACACCCCTCCACTTT.

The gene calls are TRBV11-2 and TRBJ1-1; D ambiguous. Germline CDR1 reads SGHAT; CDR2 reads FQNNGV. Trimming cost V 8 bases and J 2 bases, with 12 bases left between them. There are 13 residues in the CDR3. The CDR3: CASGRSSNTEAFF. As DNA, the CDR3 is TGTGCCAGCGGTCGCAGTTCTAACACTGAAGCTTTCTTT.

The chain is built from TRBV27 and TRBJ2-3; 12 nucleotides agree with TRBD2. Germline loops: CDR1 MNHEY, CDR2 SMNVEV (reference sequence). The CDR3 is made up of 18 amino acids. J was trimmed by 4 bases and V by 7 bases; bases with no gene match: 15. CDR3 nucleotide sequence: TGTGCCAGCACCGCCCGGACTAGCGGGGCGGGGAGGCCAGATACGCAGTATTTT. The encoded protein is CASTARTSGAGRPDTQYF.

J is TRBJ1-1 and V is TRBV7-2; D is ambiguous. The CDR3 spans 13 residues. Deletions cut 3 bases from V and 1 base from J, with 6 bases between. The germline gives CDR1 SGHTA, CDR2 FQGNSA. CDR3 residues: CASSFSANTEAFF. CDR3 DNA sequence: TGTGCCAGCAGCTTTAGCGCGAACACTGAAGCTTTCTTT.

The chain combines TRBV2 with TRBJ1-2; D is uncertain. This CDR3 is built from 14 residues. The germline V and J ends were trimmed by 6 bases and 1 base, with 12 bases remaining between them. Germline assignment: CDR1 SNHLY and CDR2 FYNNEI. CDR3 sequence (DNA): TGTGCCAGCAGCGACGCGACACTTAACTATGGCTACACCTTC. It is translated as CASSDATLNYGYTF.